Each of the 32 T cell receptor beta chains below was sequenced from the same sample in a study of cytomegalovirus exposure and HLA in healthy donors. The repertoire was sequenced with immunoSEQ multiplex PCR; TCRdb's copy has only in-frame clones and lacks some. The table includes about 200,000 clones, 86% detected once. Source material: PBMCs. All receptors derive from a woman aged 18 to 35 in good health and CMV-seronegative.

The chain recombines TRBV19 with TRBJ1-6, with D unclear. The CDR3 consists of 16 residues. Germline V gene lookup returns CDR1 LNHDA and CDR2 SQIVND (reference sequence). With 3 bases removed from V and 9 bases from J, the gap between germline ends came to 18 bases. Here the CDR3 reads CASSISFQARGSPLHF. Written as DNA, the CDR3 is TGTGCCAGTAGTATCTCGTTCCAGGCGCGGGGTTCACCCCTCCACTTT.

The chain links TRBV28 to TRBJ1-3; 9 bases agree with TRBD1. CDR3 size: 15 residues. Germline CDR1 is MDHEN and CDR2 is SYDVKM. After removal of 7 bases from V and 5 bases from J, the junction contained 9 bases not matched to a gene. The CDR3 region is CASTKTGGGRNTIYF. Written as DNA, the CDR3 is TGTGCCAGCACCAAAACAGGGGGCGGTCGAAACACCATATATTTT.

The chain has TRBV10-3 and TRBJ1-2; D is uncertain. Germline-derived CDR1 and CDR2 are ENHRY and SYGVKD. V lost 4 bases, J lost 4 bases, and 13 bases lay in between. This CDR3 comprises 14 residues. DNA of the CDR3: TGTGCCATCAGTGGCCCCCAGGAGGGCTATGGCTACACCTTC. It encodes CAISGPQEGYGYTF.

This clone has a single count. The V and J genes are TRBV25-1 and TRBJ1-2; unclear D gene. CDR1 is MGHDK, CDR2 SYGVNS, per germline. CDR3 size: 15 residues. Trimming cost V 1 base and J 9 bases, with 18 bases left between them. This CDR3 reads CASSESTAFGHRYTF. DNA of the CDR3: TGTGCCAGCAGTGAATCGACCGCTTTTGGGCATCGCTACACCTTC.

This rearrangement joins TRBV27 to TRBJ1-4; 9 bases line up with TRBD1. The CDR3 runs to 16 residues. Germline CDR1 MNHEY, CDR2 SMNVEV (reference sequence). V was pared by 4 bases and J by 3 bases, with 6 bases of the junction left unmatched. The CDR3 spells CASSSMNRGPNEKLFF. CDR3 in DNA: TGTGCCAGCAGTTCCATGAACAGGGGGCCTAATGAAAAACTGTTTTTT.

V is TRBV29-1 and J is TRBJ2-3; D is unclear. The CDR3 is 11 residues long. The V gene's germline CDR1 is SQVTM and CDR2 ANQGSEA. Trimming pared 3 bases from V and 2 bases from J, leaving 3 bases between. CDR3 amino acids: CSVDHTDTQYF. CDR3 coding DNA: TGCAGCGTTGACCACACAGATACGCAGTATTTT.

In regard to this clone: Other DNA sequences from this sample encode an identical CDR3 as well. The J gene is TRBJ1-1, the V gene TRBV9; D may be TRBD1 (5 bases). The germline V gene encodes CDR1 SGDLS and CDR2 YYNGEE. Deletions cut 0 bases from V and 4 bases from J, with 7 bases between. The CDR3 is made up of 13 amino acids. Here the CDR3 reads CASSVEGVTEAFF. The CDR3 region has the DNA TGTGCCAGCAGCGTAGAAGGGGTCACTGAAGCTTTCTTT.

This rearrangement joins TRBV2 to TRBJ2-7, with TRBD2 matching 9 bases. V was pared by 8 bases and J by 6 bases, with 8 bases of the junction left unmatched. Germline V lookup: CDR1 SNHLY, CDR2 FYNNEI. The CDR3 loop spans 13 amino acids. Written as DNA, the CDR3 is TGTGCCAGCCTGGGGGGACTAGCTGGCGAGCAGTACTTC. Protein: CASLGGLAGEQYF.

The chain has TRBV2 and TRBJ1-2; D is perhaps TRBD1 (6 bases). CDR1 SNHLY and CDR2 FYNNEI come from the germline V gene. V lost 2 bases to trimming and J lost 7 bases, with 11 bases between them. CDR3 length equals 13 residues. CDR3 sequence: CASSESPGAGYTF. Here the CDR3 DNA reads TGTGCCAGCAGTGAAAGCCCAGGGGCTGGCTACACCTTC.

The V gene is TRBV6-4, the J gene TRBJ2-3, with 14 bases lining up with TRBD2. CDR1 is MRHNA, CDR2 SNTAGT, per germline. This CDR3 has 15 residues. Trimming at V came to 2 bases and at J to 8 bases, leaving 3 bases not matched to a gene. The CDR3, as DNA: TGTGCCAGCAGTGACACGGGACTAGCGGGAGCTACGCAGTATTTT. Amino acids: CASSDTGLAGATQYF.

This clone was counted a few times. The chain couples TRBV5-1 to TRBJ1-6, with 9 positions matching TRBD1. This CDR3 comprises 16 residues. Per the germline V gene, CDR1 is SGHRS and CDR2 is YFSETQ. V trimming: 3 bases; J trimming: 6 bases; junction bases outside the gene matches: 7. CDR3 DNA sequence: TGCGCCAGCAGCTGGGACAGGGAATATGGTAATTCACCCCTCCACTTT. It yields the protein CASSWDREYGNSPLHF.

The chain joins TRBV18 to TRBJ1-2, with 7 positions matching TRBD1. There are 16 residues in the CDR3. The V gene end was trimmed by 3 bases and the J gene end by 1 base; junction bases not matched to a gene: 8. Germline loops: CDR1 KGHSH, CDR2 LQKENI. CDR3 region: CASSPNRGAINYGYTF. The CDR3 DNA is TGTGCCAGCTCACCGAACAGGGGCGCCATTAACTATGGCTACACCTTC.

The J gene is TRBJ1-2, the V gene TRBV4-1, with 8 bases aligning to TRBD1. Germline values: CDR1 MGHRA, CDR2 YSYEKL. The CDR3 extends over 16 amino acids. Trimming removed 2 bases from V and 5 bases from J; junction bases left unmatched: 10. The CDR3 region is CASSQHGQGREYGYTF. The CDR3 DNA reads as TGCGCCAGCAGCCAACATGGACAGGGAAGAGAATATGGCTACACCTTC.

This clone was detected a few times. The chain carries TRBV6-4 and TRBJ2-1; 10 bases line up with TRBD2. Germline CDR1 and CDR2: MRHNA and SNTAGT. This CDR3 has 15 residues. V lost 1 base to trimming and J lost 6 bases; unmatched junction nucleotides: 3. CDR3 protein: CASSDLAGGGNEQFF. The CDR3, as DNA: TGTGCCAGCAGTGACTTAGCGGGGGGCGGCAATGAGCAGTTCTTC.

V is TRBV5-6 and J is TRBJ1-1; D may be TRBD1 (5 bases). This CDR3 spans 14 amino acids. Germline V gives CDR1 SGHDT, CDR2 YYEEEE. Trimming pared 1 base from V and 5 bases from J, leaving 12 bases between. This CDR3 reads CASSLWPGRTEAFF. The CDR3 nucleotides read TGTGCCAGCAGCTTGTGGCCAGGGAGGACTGAAGCTTTCTTT.

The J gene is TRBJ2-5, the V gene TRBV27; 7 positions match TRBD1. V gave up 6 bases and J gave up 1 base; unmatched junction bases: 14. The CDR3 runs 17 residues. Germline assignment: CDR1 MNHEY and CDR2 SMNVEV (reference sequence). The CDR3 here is CASSPPISGGIQETQYF. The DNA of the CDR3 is TGTGCCAGCAGCCCACCGATCTCAGGGGGTATCCAAGAGACCCAGTACTTC.

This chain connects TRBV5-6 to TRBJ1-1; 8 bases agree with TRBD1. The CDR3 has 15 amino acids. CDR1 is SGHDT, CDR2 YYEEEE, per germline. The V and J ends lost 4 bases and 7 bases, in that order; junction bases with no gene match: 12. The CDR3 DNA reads TGTGCCAGCAGCCCAAGCCTCAGGGGGCGGATTGAAGCTTTCTTT. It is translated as CASSPSLRGRIEAFF. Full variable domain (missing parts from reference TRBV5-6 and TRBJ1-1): DAGVTQSPTHLIKTRGQQVTLRCSPKSGHDTVSWYQQALGQGPQFIFQYYEEEERQRGNFPDRFSGHQFPNYSSELNVNALLLGDSALYLCASSPSLRGRIEAFFGQGTRLTVV.

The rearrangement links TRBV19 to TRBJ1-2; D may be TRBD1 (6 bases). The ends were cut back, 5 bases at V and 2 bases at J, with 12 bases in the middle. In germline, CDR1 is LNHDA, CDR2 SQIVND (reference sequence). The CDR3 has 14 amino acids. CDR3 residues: CASSSGGGNYGYTF. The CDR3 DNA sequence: TGTGCCAGTAGTTCGGGTGGGGGCAACTATGGCTACACCTTC.

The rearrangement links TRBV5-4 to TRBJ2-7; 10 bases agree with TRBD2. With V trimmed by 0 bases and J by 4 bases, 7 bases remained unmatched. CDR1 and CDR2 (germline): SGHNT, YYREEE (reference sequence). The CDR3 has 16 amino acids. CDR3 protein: CASSLAEASGGYEQYF. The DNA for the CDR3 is TGTGCCAGCAGCTTGGCCGAGGCTAGCGGGGGATACGAGCAGTACTTC. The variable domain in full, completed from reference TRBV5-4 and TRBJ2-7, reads ETGVTQSPTHLIKTRGQQVTLRCSSQSGHNTVSWYQQALGQGPQFIFQYYREEENGRGNFPPRFSGLQFPNYSSELNVNALELDDSALYLCASSLAEASGGYEQYFGPGTRLTVT.

As DNA, the CDR3 is TGTGCCAGCAGTAGACAGGGGAGAGCTGAAGCTTTCTTT. Protein: CASSRQGRAEAFF. This chain uses TRBV2 with TRBJ1-1, with 8 bases aligning to TRBD1. Germline CDR1 SNHLY, CDR2 FYNNEI. This CDR3 spans 13 amino acids. After removal of 5 bases from V and 6 bases from J, the junction contained 5 bases not matched to a gene.

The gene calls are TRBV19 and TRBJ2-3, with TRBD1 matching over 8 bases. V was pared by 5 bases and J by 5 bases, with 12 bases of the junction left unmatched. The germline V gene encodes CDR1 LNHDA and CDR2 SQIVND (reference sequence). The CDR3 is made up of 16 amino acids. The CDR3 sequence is CASSPRTGISGDTQYF. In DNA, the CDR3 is TGTGCCAGTAGTCCCCGGACAGGGATTTCTGGAGATACGCAGTATTTT.

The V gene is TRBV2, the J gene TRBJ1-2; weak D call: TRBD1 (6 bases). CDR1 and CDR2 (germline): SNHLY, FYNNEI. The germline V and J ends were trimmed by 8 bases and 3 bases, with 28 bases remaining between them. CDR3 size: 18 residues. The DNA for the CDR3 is TGTGCCAGCCTACGTGCCCTCCACGACAGGCCAAGATACTATGGCTACACCTTC. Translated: CASLRALHDRPRYYGYTF.

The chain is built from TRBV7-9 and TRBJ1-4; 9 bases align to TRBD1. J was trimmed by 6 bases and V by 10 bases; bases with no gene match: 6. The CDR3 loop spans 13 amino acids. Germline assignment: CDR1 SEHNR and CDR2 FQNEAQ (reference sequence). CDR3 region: CATGDRGYEKLFF. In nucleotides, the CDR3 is TGTGCCACTGGAGACAGGGGGTATGAAAAACTGTTTTTT.

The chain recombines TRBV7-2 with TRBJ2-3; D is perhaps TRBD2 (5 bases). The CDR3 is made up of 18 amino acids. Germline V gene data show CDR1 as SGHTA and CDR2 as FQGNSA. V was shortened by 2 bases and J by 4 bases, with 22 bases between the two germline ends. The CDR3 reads CASSLWASSSNVADTQYF. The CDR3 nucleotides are TGTGCCAGCAGCTTATGGGCTAGCTCTTCCAACGTTGCAGATACGCAGTATTTT.

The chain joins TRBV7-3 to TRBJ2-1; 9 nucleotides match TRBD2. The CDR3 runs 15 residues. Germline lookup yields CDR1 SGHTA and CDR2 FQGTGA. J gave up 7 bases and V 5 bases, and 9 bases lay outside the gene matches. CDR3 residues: CASSQGTSRWNEQFF. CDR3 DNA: TGTGCCAGCAGCCAAGGGACTAGCAGGTGGAATGAGCAGTTCTTC.

This chain's CDR3 is CASSLAGIDTEAFF. CDR3 DNA: TGTGCCAGCAGCTTGGCAGGGATTGACACTGAAGCTTTCTTT. The chain uses TRBV5-6 and TRBJ1-1, with a tentative D call TRBD1 (5 bases). The CDR3 covers 14 residues. CDR1 is SGHDT, CDR2 YYEEEE, per germline. Trimming removed 0 bases from V and 3 bases from J, with 9 bases in between.

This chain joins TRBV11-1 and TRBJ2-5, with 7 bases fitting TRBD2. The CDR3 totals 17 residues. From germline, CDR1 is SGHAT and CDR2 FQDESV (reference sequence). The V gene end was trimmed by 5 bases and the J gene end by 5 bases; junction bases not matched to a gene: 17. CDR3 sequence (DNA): TGTGCCAGCAGCCTCAGGTCGGGGGGTAGTTCTTTCGAGACCCAGTACTTC. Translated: CASSLRSGGSSFETQYF.

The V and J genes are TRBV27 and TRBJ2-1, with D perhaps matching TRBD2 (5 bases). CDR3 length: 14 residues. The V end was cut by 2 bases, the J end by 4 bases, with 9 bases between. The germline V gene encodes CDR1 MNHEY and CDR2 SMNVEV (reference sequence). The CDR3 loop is CASSLRGGYNEQFF. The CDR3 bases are TGTGCCAGCAGTTTACGGGGTGGGTACAATGAGCAGTTCTTC.

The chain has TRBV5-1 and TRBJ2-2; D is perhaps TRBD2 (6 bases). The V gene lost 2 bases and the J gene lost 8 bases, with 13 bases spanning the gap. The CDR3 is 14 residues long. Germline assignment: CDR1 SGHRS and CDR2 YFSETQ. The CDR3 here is CASSFGSLPGELFF. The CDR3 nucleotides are TGCGCCAGCAGCTTCGGGAGTCTCCCTGGGGAGCTGTTTTTT.

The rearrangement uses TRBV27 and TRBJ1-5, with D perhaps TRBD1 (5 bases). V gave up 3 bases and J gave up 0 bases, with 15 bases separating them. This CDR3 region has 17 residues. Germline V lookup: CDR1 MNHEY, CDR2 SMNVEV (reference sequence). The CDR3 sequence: CASSLGQGSFSNQPQHF. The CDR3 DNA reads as TGTGCCAGCAGTTTGGGGCAGGGTAGTTTTAGCAATCAGCCCCAGCATTTT.

This CDR3 reads CASYGLASNEQYF. CDR3 sequence (DNA): TGCGCCAGCTACGGACTAGCGTCCAACGAGCAGTACTTC. The chain carries TRBV5-1 and TRBJ2-7; 9 bases line up with TRBD2. CDR3 size: 13 residues. The V gene's germline CDR1 is SGHRS and CDR2 YFSETQ. V trimming: 7 bases; J trimming: 5 bases; junction bases outside the gene matches: 7.

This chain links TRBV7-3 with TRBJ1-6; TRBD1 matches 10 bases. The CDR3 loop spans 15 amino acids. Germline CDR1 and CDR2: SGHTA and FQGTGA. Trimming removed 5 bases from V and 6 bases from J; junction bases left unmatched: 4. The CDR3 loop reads CASSGGQGVNSPLHF. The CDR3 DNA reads TGTGCCAGCAGCGGAGGACAGGGGGTTAATTCACCCCTCCACTTT. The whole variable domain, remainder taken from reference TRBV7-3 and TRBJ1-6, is GAGVSQTPSNKVTEKGKYVELRCDPISGHTALYWYRQSLGQGPEFLIYFQGTGAADDSGLPNDRFFAVRPEGSVSTLKIQRTERGDSAVYLCASSGGQGVNSPLHFGNGTRLTVT.